This T cell receptor (beta chain) was profiled in a study of OX40 agonist ivuxolimab in advanced cancers. At the level of the study: The patients' treatment was ivuxolimab, an agonistic anti-OX40 (CD134) antibody. The mean age was approximately 56 years, ranging from about 23 to 85, with under 90% of participants male. Study-level points and caveats: Partial responders at 0.1-3.0 mg/kg had among the lowest clonal expansion.

Trimming removed 5 bases from V and 2 bases from J; junction bases left unmatched: 9. This CDR3 region has 16 residues. The germline CDR1 and CDR2 sequences are SNHLY and FYNNEI. Libraries were prepared by immunoSEQ multiplex PCR; TCRdb keeps only in-frame clonotypes and omits some of them. The sample shows about 78,000 clones, roughly 87% of them seen only once. Remarks on this clone: The antigen remains unidentified.

This specimen consisted of CD4+ or CD8+ T cells sorted from blood, obtained in a trial of the OX40 agonist ivuxolimab. The rearrangement links TRBV2 to TRBJ1-5, with 7 bases that match TRBD1. The TCR was taken from an adult with an advanced solid tumor such as melanoma, head and neck, liver or kidney cancer. CDR3 in amino acids: CASSIRQGEGNQPQHF. CDR3 nucleotides: TGTGCCAGCAGTATACGACAGGGAGAGGGCAATCAGCCCCAGCATTTT.